This TCR beta chain is drawn from a study of radiotherapy plus CTLA-4 blockade in lung cancer. Those with chemo-refractory metastatic non-small-cell lung cancer were treated with focal radiation combined with CTLA-4 blockade using ipilimumab. This clone showed up just once. Germline V gene lookup returns CDR1 MGHDK and CDR2 SYGVNS. The CDR3 totals 15 residues. V lost 4 bases, J lost 8 bases, and 17 bases lay in between. Sequencing used immunoSEQ multiplex PCR; TCRdb keeps in-frame clones, though not all of them. The table records 70,000 to 90,000 clones, roughly 80% of them present only once. Here the sequenced sample was peripheral blood, taken from a patient treated with radiotherapy plus ipilimumab. The source is a human donor with non-small cell lung cancer who had a complete response to radiotherapy plus ipilimumab. This rearrangement joins TRBV25-1 to TRBJ1-4; D unresolved. CDR3 loop: CASSAPGWNGEKLFF. In DNA, the CDR3 is TGTGCCAGCAGTGCTCCCGGGTGGAACGGCGAAAAACTGTTTTTT.